This is a list of T cell receptor beta chains from one sample in a study of T cell changes during pregnancy in multiple sclerosis. TCRdb's table, derived via immunoSEQ multiplex PCR, lists solely in-frame clones and lacks some. The sample carries around 60,000 clones, 93% recorded once. The source was peripheral blood, collected after pregnancy. Receptors were obtained from a female donor with multiple sclerosis, enrolled in a pregnancy study. Each CDR3 is given with its conserved first and last residue. A D gene is named only where the DNA matches it firmly. Clone size is shown for a subset of rows, as once, few, many or a class of expanded clone.

V gene	J gene	clone size	D gene	CDR3 DNA	CDR3 protein
TRBV29-1	TRBJ2-7	.	TRBD2	TGCAGCGTCCTCCCCGGCGGGAGTCTCTACGAGCAGTACTTC	CSVLPGGSLYEQYF
TRBV19	TRBJ2-7	.	TRBD2	TGTGCCAGTAGTATACTAGCGGGAGCAGGGGAGCAGTACTTC	CASSILAGAGEQYF
TRBV11-3	TRBJ2-1	.	TRBD2	TGTGCCAGCAGCTTAGATCTAGCGGGTCCGTACAATGAGCAGTTCTTC	CASSLDLAGPYNEQFF
TRBV4-2	TRBJ2-1	.	.	TGTGCCAGCAGCCAAGCGGGAGAAAGCTCCTACAATGAGCAGTTCTTC	CASSQAGESSYNEQFF
TRBV7-2	TRBJ2-1	.	.	TGTGCCAGCAGCTTCTATAGCGGCACCTACAATGAGCAGTTCTTC	CASSFYSGTYNEQFF
TRBV11-2	TRBJ2-1	.	.	TGTGCCAGCAACCAAAGGGGTAGGGGTTACAATGAGCAGTTCTTC	CASNQRGRGYNEQFF
TRBV28	TRBJ1-2	once	.	TGTGCCAGCAGTTTAACGGGGTCGGTCTATGGCTACACCTTC	CASSLTGSVYGYTF
TRBV28	TRBJ2-1	.	TRBD1	TGTGCCAGCAGCCCCCGCGGGACAGGAGTTCGGCATGAGCAGTTCTTC	CASSPRGTGVRHEQFF
TRBV7-2	TRBJ2-7	once	TRBD2	TGTGCCAGCAGCGCAAGACTAGCGGGAGTGCTCGAGCAGTACTTC	CASSARLAGVLEQYF
TRBV11-2	TRBJ1-1	.	.	TGTGCCAGCAGCTTTCCCTTCAGGCAGTCTGATTTGGCTTTCTTT	CASSFPFRQSDLAFF
TRBV28	TRBJ2-4	.	.	TGTGCCAGCAGTTTATTAGGACTAGCCAAAAACATTCAGTACTTC	CASSLLGLAKNIQYF
TRBV14	TRBJ2-1	.	.	TGTGCCAGCAGCCAACAGGCGGGATACAATGAGCAGTTCTTC	CASSQQAGYNEQFF
TRBV29-1	TRBJ2-5	.	TRBD1	TGCAGCGTTGAAGATGGTGGGACAGGGCATGCAGAGACCCAGTACTTC	CSVEDGGTGHAETQYF
TRBV12-2	TRBJ1-2	.	.	TGTGCAAGTCGCTTTTCCCCGGACAGAGGAGAAAGGGGCTACACCTTC	CASRFSPDRGERGYTF
TRBV11-3	TRBJ1-2	.	.	TGTGCCAGCAGCCGTGACACCGTATCTGAGGGCTACACCTTC	CASSRDTVSEGYTF
TRBV28	TRBJ1-2	once	TRBD1	TGTGCCATCATCACCGACGGGACAGTTAGGAGCTACACCTTC	CAIITDGTVRSYTF
TRBV6-6	TRBJ1-4	once	.	TGTGCCAGCAGTTACACTTCAGGTGAAAAACTGTTTTTT	CASSYTSGEKLFF
TRBV28	TRBJ2-7	.	.	TGTGCCAGCAGTCCGGACATCTACGAGCAGTACTTC	CASSPDIYEQYF
TRBV7-2	TRBJ1-2	.	TRBD1	TGTGCCAGCAGCTCACGCTGGACAGGGGGCAATCTCGGTGGCTACACCTTC	CASSSRWTGGNLGGYTF
TRBV7-8	TRBJ2-7	.	TRBD1	TGTGCCAGCAGCGACCGGGACAGGGGACTCTACGAGCAGTACTTC	CASSDRDRGLYEQYF
TRBV9	TRBJ2-1	.	.	TGTGCCAGCAGCCCCCGCATTGGTGGGAGCTCCTACAATGAGCAGTTCTTC	CASSPRIGGSSYNEQFF
TRBV19	TRBJ1-1	.	.	TGTGCCAGTAGTACGGGACTTCTCTGGGCTGAAGCTTTCTTT	CASSTGLLWAEAFF